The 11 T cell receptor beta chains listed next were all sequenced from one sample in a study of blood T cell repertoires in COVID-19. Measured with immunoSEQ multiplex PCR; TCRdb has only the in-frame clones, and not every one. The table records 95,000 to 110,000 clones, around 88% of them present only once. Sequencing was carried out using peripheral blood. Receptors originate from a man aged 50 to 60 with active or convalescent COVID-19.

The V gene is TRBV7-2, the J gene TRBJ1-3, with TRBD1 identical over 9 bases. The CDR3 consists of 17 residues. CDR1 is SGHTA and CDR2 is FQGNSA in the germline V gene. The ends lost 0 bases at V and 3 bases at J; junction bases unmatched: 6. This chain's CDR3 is CASSLAPPGQGGNTIYF. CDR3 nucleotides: TGTGCCAGCAGCTTAGCTCCACCGGGACAGGGTGGAAACACCATATATTTT.

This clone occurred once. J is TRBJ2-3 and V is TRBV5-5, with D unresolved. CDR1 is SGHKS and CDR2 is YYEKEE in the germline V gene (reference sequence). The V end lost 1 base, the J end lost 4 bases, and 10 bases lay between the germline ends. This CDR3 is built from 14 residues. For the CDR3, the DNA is TGTGCCAGCAGCTTGAGGCTAGTCGCAGATACGCAGTATTTT. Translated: CASSLRLVADTQYF.

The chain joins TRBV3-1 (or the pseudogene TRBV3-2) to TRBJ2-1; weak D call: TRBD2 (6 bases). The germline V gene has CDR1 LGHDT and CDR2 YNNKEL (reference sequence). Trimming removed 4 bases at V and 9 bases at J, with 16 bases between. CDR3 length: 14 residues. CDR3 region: CASSPWTREIEQFF. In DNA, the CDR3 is TGTGCCAGCAGCCCGTGGACTCGGGAGATTGAGCAGTTCTTC.

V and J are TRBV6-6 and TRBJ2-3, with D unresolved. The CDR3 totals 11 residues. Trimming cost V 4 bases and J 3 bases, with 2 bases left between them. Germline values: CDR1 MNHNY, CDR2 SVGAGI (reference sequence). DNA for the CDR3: TGTGCCAGCAGTTCGACAGATACGCAGTATTTT. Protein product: CASSSTDTQYF.

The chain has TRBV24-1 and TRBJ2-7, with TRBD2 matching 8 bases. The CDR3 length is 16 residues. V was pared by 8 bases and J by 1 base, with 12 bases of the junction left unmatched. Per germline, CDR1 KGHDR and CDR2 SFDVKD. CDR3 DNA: TGTGCCACCACCGAAGGGGTAGCGGGACCTTCCTACGAGCAGTACTTC. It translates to CATTEGVAGPSYEQYF.

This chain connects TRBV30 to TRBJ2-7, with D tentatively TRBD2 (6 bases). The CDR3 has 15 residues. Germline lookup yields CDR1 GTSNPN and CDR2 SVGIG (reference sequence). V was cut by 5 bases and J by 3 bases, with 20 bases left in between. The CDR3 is CAWGPGLLAIYEQYF. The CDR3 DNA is TGTGCCTGGGGACCGGGACTGTTAGCAATCTACGAGCAGTACTTC. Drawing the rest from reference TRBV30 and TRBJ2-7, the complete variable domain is SQTIHQWPATLVQPVGSPLSLECTVEGTSNPNLYWYRQAAGRGLQLLFYSVGIGQISSEVPQNLSASRPQDRQFILSSKKLLLSDSGFYLCAWGPGLLAIYEQYFGPGTRLTVT.

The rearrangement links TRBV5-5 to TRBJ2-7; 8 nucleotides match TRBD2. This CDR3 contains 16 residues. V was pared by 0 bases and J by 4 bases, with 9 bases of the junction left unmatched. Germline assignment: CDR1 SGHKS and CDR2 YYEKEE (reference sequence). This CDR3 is CASSLVLLAEYYEQYF. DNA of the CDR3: TGTGCCAGCAGCTTGGTGTTACTAGCGGAATATTACGAGCAGTACTTC.

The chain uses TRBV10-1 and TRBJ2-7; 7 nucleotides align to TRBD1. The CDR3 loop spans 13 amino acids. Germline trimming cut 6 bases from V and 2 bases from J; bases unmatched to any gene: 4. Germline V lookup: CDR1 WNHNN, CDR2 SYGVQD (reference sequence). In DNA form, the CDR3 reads TGCGCCAGCAGCTCGGGACAGACCTACGAGCAGTACTTC. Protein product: CASSSGQTYEQYF.

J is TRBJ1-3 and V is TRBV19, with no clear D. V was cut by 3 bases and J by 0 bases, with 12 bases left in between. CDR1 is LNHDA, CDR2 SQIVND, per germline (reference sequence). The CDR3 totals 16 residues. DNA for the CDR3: TGTGCCAGTAGTATCAGGAGGGCCTACTCTGGAAACACCATATATTTT. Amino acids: CASSIRRAYSGNTIYF.

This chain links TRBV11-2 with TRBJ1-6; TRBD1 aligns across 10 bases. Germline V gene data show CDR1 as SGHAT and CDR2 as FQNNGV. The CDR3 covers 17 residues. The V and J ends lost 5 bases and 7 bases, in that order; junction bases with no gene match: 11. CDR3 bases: TGTGCCAGCAGCCCGCCCGGAGGGACAGGGGTAAATTCACCCCTCCACTTT. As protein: CASSPPGGTGVNSPLHF.

CDR3 bases: TGTGCCAGCACCCGGACTAGCGGGAGGGTGAACGGGGAGCTGTTTTTT. This sequence encodes CASTRTSGRVNGELFF. The chain has TRBV21-1 and TRBJ2-2; TRBD2, the table's D call, lacks a check against the DNA. TRBV21-1 is designated a pseudogene. The CDR3 consists of 16 residues.